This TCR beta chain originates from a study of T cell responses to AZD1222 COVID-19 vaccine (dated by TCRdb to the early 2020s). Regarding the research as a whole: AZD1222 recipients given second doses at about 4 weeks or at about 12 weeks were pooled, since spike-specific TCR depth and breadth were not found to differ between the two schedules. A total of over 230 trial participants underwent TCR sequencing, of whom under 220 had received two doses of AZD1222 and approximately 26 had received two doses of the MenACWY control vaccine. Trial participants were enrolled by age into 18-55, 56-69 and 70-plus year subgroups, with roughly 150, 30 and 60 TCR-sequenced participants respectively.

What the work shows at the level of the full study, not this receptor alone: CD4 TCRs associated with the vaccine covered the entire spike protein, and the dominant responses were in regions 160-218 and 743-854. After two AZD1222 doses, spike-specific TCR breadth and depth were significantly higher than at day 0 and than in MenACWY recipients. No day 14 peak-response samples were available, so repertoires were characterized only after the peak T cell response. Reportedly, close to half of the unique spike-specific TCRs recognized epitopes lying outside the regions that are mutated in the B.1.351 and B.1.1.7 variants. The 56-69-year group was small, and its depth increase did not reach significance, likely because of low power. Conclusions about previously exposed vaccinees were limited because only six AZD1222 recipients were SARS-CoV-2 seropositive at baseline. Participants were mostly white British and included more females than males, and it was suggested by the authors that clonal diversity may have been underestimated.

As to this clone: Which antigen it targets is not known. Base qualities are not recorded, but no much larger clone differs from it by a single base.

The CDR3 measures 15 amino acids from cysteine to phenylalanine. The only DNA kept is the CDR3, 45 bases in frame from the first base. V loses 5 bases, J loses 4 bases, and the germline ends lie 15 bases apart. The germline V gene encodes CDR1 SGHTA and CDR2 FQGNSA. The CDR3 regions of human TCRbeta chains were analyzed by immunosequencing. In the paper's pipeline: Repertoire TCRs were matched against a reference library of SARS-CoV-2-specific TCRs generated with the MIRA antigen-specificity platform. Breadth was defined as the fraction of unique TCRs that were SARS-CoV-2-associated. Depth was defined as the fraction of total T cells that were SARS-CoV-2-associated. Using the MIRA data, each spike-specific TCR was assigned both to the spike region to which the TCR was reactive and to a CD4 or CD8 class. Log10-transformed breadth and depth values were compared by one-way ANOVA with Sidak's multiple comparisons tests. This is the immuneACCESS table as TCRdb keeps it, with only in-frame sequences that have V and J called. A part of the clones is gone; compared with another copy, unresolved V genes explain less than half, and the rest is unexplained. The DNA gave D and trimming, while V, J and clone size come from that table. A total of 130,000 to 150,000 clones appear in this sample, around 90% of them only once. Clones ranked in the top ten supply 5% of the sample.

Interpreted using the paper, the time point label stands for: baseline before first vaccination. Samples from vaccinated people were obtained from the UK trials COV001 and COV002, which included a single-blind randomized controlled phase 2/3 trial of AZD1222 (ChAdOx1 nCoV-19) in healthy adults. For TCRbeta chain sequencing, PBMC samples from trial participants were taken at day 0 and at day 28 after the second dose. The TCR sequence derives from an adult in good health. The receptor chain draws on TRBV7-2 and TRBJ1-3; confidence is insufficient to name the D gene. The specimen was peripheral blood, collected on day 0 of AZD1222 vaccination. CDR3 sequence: CASSQDGDVGNTIYF. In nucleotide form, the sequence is TGTGCCAGCAGCCAAGACGGCGACGTGGGAAACACCATATATTTT. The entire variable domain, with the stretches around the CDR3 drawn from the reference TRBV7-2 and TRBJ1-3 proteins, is GAGVSQSPSNKVTEKGKDVELRCDPISGHTALYWYRQSLGQGLEFLIYFQGNSAPDKSGLPSDRFSAERTGGSVSTLTIQRTQQEDSAVYLCASSQDGDVGNTIYFGEGSWLTVV.